This T cell receptor (beta chain) originates from a study of beta chain features in type 1 diabetes. For the study at large: When patients were set against healthy donors, age, gender and cell yields were similar.

Over 95% purity was reached by all sorted populations. Every isolated RNA sample was fully reverse transcribed, so sequencing captured expressed TCRB transcripts. Produced via immunoSEQ multiplex PCR; TCRdb's table is partial and in-frame only. This table holds about 410,000 clones, approximately 15% found once. As for this clone: Antigen: not known. At the DNA level, this CDR3 is encoded by other sequences in the same sample as well.

Study conclusions and caveats: Insertions at VDJ junctions were less frequent in type 1 diabetes patients. These patients also deleted more nucleotides at the same junctions. For patients and controls alike, PCR might favor shorter templates to the same degree.

The CDR3 has 13 amino acids. CDR1 SQVTM and CDR2 ANQGSEA come from the germline V gene. V was shortened by 5 bases and J by 3 bases, with 11 bases between the two germline ends. Sequenced sample: naive CD4+ T cells from blood. The chain employs TRBV29-1 and TRBJ1-5; D is possibly TRBD1 (6 bases). The source is a man aged 30 to 39 in good health. This CDR3 reads CSVSRGPNQPQHF. The CDR3 DNA reads TGCAGCGTTTCCAGGGGACCCAATCAGCCCCAGCATTTT. The whole variable domain, filled in from reference TRBV29-1 and TRBJ1-5, reads SAVISQKPSRDICQRGTSLTIQCQVDSQVTMMFWYRQQPGQSLTLIATANQGSEATYESGFVIDKFPISRPNLTFSTLTVSNMSPEDSSIYLCSVSRGPNQPQHFGDGTRLSIL.